Following are 8 T cell receptor beta chains from one sample sequenced in a study of graft-versus-host responses after intestinal transplantation. Lymphocytes (intraepithelial and lamina propria) were released by processing the graft tissue. Method: immunoSEQ multiplex PCR; TCRdb's copy keeps in-frame clones and lacks some. The table shows thousands of clones, with around three quarters occurring only once. The sequencing here drew on ileum tissue, taken 17 days after transplant. These receptors originate from a human patient who received an intestinal transplant, so some T cells may come from the graft donor.

This clone showed up just once. The gene calls are TRBV7-4 and TRBJ2-7, with 9 positions matching TRBD2. The CDR3 sequence is 16 residues long. Losses at the gene ends were 1 base for V and 4 bases for J; bases not matched to a gene: 8. CDR1 SGHVT and CDR2 SQSDAQ come from the germline V gene. This CDR3 is CASSLGRGGTRYEQYV. The CDR3 DNA reads TGTGCCAGCAGCTTAGGGCGGGGGGGCACCCGGTACGAGCAGTACGTC.

The chain carries TRBV4-2 and TRBJ2-4; 7 nucleotides match TRBD1. The CDR3 is 17 amino acids. Germline V CDR1 and CDR2: LGHNA, YNFKEQ. The ends lost 5 bases at V and 0 bases at J; junction bases unmatched: 10. The CDR3 DNA sequence: TGTGCCAGCAGCTTTATAGTACAGGGGCTAGCCAAAAACATTCAGTACTTC. Translation gives CASSFIVQGLAKNIQYF.

V gene TRBV11-2 combines with J gene TRBJ1-1; TRBD1 matches 9 bases. The germline CDR1 and CDR2 sequences are SGHAT and FQNNGV. This CDR3 region has 13 residues. V dropped 1 base and J dropped 6; count of bases not matched to a gene: 0. The CDR3 sequence is CASSLGTGAEAFF. The CDR3 DNA is TGTGCCAGCAGCTTAGGGACAGGGGCTGAAGCTTTCTTT.

The chain combines TRBV28 with TRBJ1-1; tentatively, D is TRBD1 (6 bases). The CDR3 extends over 17 amino acids. The germline V and J ends were trimmed by 5 bases and 4 bases, with 23 bases remaining between them. CDR1 is MDHEN, CDR2 SYDVKM, per germline. CDR3 loop: CASSPPPSAGVGTEAFF. The DNA of the CDR3 is TGTGCCAGCAGTCCCCCCCCGTCGGCAGGGGTGGGCACTGAAGCTTTCTTT.

This chain joins TRBV7-9 and TRBJ1-1, with 8 positions matching TRBD1. The CDR3 runs to 17 residues. The ends lost 3 bases at V and 4 bases at J; junction bases unmatched: 13. Germline lookup yields CDR1 SEHNR and CDR2 FQNEAQ (reference sequence). The CDR3 DNA reads as TGTGCCAGCAGCTTTCCCAGACAGAACAGGGGGGCCACTGAAGCTTTCTTT. Amino acids: CASSFPRQNRGATEAFF.

This sequence joins TRBV7-3 and TRBJ2-2; D is unclear. Germline V gives CDR1 SGHTA, CDR2 FQGTGA. Trimming took off 4 bases at V and 1 base at J, with 7 bases between the two ends. This CDR3 contains 14 residues. CDR3 nucleotide sequence: TGTGCCAGCAGCTCCTCGGGGAACACCGGGGAGCTGTTTTTT. It specifies CASSSSGNTGELFF.

V usage is TRBV6-1 and J usage is TRBJ2-5, with TRBD2 identical over 9 bases. The CDR3 has 13 residues. Germline V gene sequence: CDR1 MNHNS, CDR2 SASEGT. The ends lost 8 bases at V and 1 base at J; junction bases unmatched: 2. The CDR3 loop is CASERGVQETQYF. The CDR3 region has the DNA TGTGCCAGCGAGCGGGGGGTCCAAGAGACCCAGTACTTC.

The rearrangement links TRBV20-1 to TRBJ2-7, with 8 bases fitting TRBD2. Germline loops: CDR1 DFQATT, CDR2 SNEGSKA (reference sequence). J gave up 4 bases and V 4 bases, and 0 bases lay outside the gene matches. The length of the CDR3 is 11 residues. The CDR3 sequence: CSATGGYEQYV. CDR3 coding DNA: TGCAGTGCTACGGGGGGGTACGAGCAGTACGTC.